The entry that follows covers one T cell receptor beta chain sequence. CDR3 length equals 15 residues. V was trimmed by 6 bases and J by 5 bases, leaving 19 bases between them. CDR1 is MNHEY, CDR2 SVGAGI, per germline. This specimen comes from a study of cytomegalovirus exposure and HLA in healthy donors. Libraries were prepared by immunoSEQ multiplex PCR; TCRdb keeps only in-frame clonotypes and omits some of them. The sample has 150,000 or so clones; 70% to 90% are singletons. The chain has TRBV6-5 and TRBJ1-2; D may be TRBD1 (6 bases). The sequence came from a human donor in good health. The sequencing input was PBMCs. The DNA of the CDR3 is TGTGCCAGCAGACCGAGACAGGTCGGAATATATGGCTACACCTTC. This sequence encodes CASRPRQVGIYGYTF.